A selection of T cell receptor beta chains follows, all from one sample in a study of graft-versus-host responses after intestinal transplantation. TCRdb keeps only in-frame clones here, not all; method: immunoSEQ multiplex PCR. The sample consists of under 95,000 clones, 70% to 90% of them appearing once. No antigen has been assigned to these receptors. Material: unstimulated CD8+ T cells sorted from spleen or lymph node cells, obtained before intestinal transplant. These receptors came from a human donor who received an intestinal transplant. CDR3s include the opening cysteine and the closing phenylalanine or tryptophan. A D gene is named only where the DNA matches it firmly. The size field is filled for only some rows; it gives once, few, many or a size class.

TRBD1,TRBV2,.,CASSGDRRGYTF
TRBD2,TRBV5-1,.,CASSLVAAGGGWGPYEQYF
TRBD1,TRBV28,.,CASSLRRQGGNEQFF
TRBD2,TRBV19,.,CASSPGTSGSGVSYEQYF
.,TRBV2,.,CASSEGSGDGGTEAFF
.,TRBV5-1,.,CASSLAGGIAGELFF
.,TRBV27,.,CASSPRGFGSYEQYF
.,TRBV7-9,few,CASSPGSYEQYF
.,TRBV27,once,CASSWAGANYGYTF
.,TRBV20-1,.,CSASAGATHF
.,TRBV5-8,once,CASSLGGASTDTQYF
TRBD2,TRBV2,.,CASGTAGGANEQFF
TRBD1,TRBV29-1,.,CSVGQGVIEQYF
TRBD1,TRBV19,once,CASYAGQGPEKLFF
.,TRBV15,.,CATSRVLQTGGAFF
TRBD1,TRBV13,.,CASSPGQGLSETQYF
.,TRBV5-1,.,CASSLVWGSPLHF
TRBD1,TRBV5-6,once,CASSAPQRGPQRTQYF
.,TRBV10-3,.,CAISVKGDEQYF
.,TRBV19,.,CASSTQENQPQHF
TRBD1,TRBV4-1,.,CASSQEAGQGRTDTQYF
TRBD1,TRBV30,.,CAWIRPGGWYGYTF